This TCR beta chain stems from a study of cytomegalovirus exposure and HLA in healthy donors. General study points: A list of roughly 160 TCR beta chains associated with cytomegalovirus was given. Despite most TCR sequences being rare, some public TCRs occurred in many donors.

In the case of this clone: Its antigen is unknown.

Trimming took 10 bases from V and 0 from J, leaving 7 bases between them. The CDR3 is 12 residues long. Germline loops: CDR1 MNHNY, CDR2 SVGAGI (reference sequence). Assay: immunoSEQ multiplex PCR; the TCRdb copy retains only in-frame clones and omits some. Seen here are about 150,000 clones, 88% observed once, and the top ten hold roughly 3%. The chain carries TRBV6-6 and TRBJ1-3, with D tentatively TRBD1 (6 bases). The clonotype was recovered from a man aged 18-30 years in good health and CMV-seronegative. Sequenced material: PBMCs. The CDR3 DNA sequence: TGTGCCATAGGGGGCTCTGGAAACACCATATATTTT. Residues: CAIGGSGNTIYF.